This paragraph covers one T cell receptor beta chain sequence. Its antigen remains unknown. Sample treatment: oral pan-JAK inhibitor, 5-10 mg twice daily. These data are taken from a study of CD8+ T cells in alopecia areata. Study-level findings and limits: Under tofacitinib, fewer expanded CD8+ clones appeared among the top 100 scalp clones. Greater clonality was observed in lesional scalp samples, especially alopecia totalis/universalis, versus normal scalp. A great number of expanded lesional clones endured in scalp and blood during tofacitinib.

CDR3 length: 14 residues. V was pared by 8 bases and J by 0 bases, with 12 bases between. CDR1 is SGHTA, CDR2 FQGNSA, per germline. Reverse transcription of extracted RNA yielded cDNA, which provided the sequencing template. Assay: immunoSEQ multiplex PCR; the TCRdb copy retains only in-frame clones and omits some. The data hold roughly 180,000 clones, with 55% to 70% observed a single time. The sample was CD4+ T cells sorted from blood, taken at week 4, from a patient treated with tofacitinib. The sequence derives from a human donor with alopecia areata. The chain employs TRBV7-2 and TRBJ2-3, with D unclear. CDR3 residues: CASGRASSTDTQYF. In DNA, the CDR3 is TGTGCCAGCGGGCGAGCGTCTAGCACAGATACGCAGTATTTT.